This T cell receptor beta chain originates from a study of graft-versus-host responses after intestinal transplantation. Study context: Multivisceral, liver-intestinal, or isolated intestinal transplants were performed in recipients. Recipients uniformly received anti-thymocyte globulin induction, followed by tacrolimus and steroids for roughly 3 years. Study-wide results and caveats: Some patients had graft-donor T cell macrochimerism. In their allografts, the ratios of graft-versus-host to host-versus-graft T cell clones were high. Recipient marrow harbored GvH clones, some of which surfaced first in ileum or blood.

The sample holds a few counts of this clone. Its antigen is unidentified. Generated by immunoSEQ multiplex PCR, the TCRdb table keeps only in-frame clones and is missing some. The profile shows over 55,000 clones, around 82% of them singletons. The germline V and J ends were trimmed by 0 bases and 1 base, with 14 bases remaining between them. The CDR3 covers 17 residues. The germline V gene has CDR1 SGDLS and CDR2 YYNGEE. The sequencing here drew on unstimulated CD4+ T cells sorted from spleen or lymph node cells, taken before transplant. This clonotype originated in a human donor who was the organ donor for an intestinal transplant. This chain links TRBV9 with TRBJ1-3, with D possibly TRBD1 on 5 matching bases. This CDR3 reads CASSVGPPGGSGNTIYF. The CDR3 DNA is TGTGCCAGCAGCGTAGGTCCACCCGGGGGGTCTGGAAACACCATATATTTT.